Sequencing of this T cell receptor beta chain was carried out in a study of shared clonotypes between healthy human individuals. The repertoire was sequenced with immunoSEQ multiplex PCR; TCRdb's copy has only in-frame clones and lacks some. The sample consists of more than 2 million clones, 90% to 95% of them appearing once. This CDR3 spans 14 amino acids. Germline-derived CDR1 and CDR2 are SNHLY and FYNNEI. Unmatched junction bases numbered 0, after V lost 6 bases and J lost 1 base. The origin of this receptor is a man between 18 and 29 years old in good health. The rearrangement joins TRBV2 to TRBJ1-5; 10 bases fit TRBD1. Sequenced input: naive CD4+ T cells sorted from blood. The subset here: CD45RA+ positively selected. This CDR3 is CASRDRGSNQPQHF. CDR3 DNA sequence: TGTGCCAGCAGGGACAGGGGGAGCAATCAGCCCCAGCATTTT.